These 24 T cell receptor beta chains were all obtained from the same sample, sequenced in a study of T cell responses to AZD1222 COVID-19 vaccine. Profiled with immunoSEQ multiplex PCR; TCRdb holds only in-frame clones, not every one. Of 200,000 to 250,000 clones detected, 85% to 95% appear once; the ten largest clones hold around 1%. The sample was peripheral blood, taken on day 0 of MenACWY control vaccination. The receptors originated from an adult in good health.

CDR3 in amino acids: CASSKPSVPANYGYTF. Here the CDR3 DNA reads TGTGCCAGTAGTAAGCCTAGTGTTCCAGCTAACTATGGCTACACCTTC. The V call is TRBV19, the J call TRBJ1-2; D remains ambiguous. V was clipped by 4 bases and J by 0 bases, with 15 bases between them. The CDR3 consists of 16 residues. Germline V gene sequence: CDR1 LNHDA, CDR2 SQIVND (reference sequence). Full variable domain (outside the CDR3, taken from reference TRBV19 and TRBJ1-2): DGGITQSPKYLFRKEGQNVTLSCEQNLNHDAMYWYRQDPGQGLRLIYYSQIVNDFQKGDIAEGYSVSREKKESFPLTVTSAQKNPTAFYLCASSKPSVPANYGYTFGSGTRLTVV.

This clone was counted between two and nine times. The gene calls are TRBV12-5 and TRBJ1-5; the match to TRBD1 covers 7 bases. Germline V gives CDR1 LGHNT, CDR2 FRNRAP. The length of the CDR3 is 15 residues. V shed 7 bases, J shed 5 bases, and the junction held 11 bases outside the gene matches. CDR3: CASAATGPGDQPQHF. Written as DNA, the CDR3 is TGTGCTAGTGCCGCGACAGGGCCGGGGGATCAGCCCCAGCATTTT.

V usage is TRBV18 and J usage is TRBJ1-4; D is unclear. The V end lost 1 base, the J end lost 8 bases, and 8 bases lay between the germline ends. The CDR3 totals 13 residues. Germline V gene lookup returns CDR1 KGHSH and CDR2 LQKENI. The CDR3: CASSPQGGEKLFF. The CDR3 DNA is TGTGCCAGCTCACCACAGGGTGGCGAAAAACTGTTTTTT.

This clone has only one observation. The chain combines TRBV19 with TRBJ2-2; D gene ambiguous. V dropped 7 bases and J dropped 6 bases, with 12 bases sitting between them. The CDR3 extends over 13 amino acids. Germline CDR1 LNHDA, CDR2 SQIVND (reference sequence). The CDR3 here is CASTDDEAGELFF. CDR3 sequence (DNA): TGTGCCAGTACCGATGATGAGGCCGGGGAGCTGTTTTTT.

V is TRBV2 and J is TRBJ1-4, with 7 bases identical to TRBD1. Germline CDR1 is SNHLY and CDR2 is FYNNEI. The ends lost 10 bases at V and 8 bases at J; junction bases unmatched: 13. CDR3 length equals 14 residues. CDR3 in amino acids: CATSTGQEPEKLFF. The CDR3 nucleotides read TGTGCCACCTCGACAGGACAGGAGCCGGAAAAACTGTTTTTT.

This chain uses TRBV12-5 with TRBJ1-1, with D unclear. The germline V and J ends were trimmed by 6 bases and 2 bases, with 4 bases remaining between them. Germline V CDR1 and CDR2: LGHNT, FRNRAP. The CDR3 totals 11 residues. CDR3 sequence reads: CASGFNTEAFF. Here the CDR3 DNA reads TGTGCTAGTGGCTTCAACACTGAAGCTTTCTTT.

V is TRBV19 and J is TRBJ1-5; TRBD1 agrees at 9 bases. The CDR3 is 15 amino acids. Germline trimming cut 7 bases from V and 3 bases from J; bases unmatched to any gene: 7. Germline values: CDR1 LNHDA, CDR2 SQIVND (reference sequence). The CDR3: CASTRTGAFNQPQHF. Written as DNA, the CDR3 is TGTGCCAGTACCAGGACAGGGGCCTTCAATCAGCCCCAGCATTTT. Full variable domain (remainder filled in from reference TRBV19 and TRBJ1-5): DGGITQSPKYLFRKEGQNVTLSCEQNLNHDAMYWYRQDPGQGLRLIYYSQIVNDFQKGDIAEGYSVSREKKESFPLTVTSAQKNPTAFYLCASTRTGAFNQPQHFGDGTRLSIL.

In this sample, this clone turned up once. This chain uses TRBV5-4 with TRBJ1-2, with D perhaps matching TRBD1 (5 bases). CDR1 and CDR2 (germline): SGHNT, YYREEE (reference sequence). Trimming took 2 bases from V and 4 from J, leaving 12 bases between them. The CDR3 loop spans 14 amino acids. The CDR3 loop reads CASSFSGGGYGYTF. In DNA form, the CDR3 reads TGTGCCAGCAGCTTTTCTGGGGGAGGCTATGGCTACACCTTC.

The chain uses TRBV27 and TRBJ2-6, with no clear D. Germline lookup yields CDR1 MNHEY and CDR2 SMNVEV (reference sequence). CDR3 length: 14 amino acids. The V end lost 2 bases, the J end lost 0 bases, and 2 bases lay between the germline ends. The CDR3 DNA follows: TGTGCCAGCAGTTTAAACTCTGGGGCCAACGTCCTGACTTTC. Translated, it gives CASSLNSGANVLTF.

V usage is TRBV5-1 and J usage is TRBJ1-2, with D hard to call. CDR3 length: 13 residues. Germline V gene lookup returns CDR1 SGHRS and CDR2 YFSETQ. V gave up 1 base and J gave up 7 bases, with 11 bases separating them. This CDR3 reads CASSLPPAAGYTF. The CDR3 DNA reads TGCGCCAGCAGCTTGCCGCCAGCAGCTGGCTACACCTTC.

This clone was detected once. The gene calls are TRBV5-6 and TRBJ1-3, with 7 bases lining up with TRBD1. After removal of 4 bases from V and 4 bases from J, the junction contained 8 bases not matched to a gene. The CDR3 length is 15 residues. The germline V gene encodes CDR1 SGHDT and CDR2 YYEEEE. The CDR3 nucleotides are TGTGCCAGCAGCCCGGTCTGGGACAGAGGAAACACCATATATTTT. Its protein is CASSPVWDRGNTIYF.

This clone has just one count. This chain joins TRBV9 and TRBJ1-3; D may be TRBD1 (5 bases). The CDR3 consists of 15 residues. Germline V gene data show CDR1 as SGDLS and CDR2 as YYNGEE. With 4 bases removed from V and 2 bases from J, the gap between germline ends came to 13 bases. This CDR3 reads CASSPNPGAGNTIYF. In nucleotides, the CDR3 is TGTGCCAGCAGCCCCAACCCGGGGGCTGGAAACACCATATATTTT.

CDR3 region: CASSFSENYTF. The CDR3 bases are TGTGCCAGCAGTTTCAGTGAAAACTACACCTTC. The chain combines TRBV12-3 or TRBV12-4 with TRBJ1-2; the D is unclear. V was pared by 3 bases and J by 10 bases, with 9 bases between. This CDR3 is built from 11 residues.

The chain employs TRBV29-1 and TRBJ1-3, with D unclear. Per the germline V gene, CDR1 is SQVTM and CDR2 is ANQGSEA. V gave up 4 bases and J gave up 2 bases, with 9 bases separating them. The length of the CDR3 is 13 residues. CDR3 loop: CSVGKGTGNTIYF. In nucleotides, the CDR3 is TGCAGCGTTGGAAAGGGAACTGGAAACACCATATATTTT.

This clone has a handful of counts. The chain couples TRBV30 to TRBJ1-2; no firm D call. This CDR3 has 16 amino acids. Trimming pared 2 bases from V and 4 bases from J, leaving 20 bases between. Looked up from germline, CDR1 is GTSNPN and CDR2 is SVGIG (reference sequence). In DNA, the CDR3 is TGTGCCTGGAGTTCAACCCCCCGGTTTGGAGGCTATGGCTACACCTTC. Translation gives CAWSSTPRFGGYGYTF.

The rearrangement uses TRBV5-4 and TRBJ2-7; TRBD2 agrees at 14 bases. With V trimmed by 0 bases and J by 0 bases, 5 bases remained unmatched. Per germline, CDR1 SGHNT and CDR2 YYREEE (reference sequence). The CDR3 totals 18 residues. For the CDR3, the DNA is TGTGCCAGCAGCTTGGGTAGGACTAGCGGGGGGTACTCCTACGAGCAGTACTTC. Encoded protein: CASSLGRTSGGYSYEQYF. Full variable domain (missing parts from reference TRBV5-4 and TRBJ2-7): ETGVTQSPTHLIKTRGQQVTLRCSSQSGHNTVSWYQQALGQGPQFIFQYYREEENGRGNFPPRFSGLQFPNYSSELNVNALELDDSALYLCASSLGRTSGGYSYEQYFGPGTRLTVT.

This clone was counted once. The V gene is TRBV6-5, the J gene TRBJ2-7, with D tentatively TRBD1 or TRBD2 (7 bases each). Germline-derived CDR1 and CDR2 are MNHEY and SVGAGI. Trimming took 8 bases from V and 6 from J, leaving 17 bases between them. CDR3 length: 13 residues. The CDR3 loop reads CASGVRRGGEQYF. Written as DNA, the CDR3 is TGTGCCAGCGGGGTGCGCAGGGGGGGCGAGCAGTACTTC.

The CDR3 region has the DNA TGTGCCAGCAGCTTGGCACAGTCCAATGAGCAGTTCTTC. Amino acid sequence: CASSLAQSNEQFF. This rearrangement joins TRBV7-6 to TRBJ2-1, with D unclear. This CDR3 has 13 amino acids. Per germline, CDR1 SGHVS and CDR2 FNYEAQ. V was pared by 3 bases and J by 6 bases, with 9 bases between. Filled out from reference TRBV7-6 and TRBJ2-1, the complete variable domain reads GAGVSQSPRYKVTKRGQDVALRCDPISGHVSLYWYRQALGQGPEFLTYFNYEAQQDKSGLPNDRFSAERPEGSISTLTIQRTEQRDSAMYRCASSLAQSNEQFFGPGTRLTVL.

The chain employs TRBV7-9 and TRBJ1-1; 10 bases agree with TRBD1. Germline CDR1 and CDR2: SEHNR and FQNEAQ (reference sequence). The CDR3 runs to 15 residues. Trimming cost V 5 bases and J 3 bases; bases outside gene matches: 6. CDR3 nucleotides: TGTGCCAGCAGCCCAGGACAGGGGGTGTACACTGAAGCTTTCTTT. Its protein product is CASSPGQGVYTEAFF.

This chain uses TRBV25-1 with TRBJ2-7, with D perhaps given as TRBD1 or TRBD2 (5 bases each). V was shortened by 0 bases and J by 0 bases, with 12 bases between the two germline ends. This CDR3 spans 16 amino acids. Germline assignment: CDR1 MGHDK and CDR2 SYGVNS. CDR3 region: CASSEYTGPSSYEQYF. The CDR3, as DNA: TGTGCCAGCAGTGAATATACGGGGCCTAGCTCCTACGAGCAGTACTTC.

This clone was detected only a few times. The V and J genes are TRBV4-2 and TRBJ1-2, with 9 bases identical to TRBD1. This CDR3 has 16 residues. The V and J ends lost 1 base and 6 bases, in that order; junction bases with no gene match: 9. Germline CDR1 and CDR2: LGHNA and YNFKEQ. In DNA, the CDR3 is TGTGCCAGCAGCCAAGGTGACAGGGGGGGAATCAATGGCTACACCTTC. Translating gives CASSQGDRGGINGYTF.

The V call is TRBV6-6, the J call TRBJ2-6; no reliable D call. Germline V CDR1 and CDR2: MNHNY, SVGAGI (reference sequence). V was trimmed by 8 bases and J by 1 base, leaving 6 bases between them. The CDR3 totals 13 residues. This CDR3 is CASGSSGANVLTF. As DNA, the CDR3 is TGTGCCAGCGGGTCTTCTGGGGCCAACGTCCTGACTTTC.

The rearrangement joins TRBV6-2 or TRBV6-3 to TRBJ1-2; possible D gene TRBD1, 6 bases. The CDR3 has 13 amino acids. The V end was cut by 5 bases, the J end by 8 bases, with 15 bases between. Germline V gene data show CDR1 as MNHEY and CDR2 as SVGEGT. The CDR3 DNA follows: TGTGCCAGCAGTCACCCACAGGGCGGCGGCTACACCTTC. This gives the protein CASSHPQGGGYTF.

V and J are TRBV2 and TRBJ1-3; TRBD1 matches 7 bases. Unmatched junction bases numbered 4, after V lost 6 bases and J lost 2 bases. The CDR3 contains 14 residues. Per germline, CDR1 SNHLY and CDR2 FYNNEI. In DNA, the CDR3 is TGTGCCAGCAGCCAGGGGGGGACTGGAAACACCATATATTTT. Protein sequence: CASSQGGTGNTIYF.